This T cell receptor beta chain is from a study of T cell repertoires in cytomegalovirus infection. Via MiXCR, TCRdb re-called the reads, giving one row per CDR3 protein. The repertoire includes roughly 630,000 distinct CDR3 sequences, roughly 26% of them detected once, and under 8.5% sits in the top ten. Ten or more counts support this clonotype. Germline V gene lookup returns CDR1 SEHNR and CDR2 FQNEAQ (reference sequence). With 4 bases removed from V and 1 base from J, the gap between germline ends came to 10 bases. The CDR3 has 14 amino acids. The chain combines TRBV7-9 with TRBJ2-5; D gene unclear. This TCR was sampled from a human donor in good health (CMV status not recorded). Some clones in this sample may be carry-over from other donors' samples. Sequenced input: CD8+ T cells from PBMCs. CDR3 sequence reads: CASSSTGFQETQYF. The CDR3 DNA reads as TGTGCCAGCAGCTCGACGGGTTTCCAAGAGACCCAGTACTTC.